A single sample gave rise to the 16 T cell receptor beta chains below, sequenced in a study of T cell repertoires in cytomegalovirus infection. A single record per CDR3 protein comes from TCRdb applying MiXCR to the reads. The table has 680,000 or so distinct CDR3 sequences, approximately 33% seen once. These receptors have no identified antigens. This material consisted of cultured PBMCs, taken from culture after CMV antigen stimulation. These receptors were taken from a human donor in good health (CMV status not recorded). Some clones in this sample may be carry-over from other donors' samples.

This clonotype appeared many times. This chain connects TRBV6-1 to TRBJ2-1, with 7 positions matching TRBD1. Germline CDR1 MNHNS, CDR2 SASEGT. J lost 2 bases, V lost 7 bases, and 23 bases had no gene match. This CDR3 is built from 20 residues. CDR3: CASIIGQAEERLWTYNEQFF. In DNA, the CDR3 is TGTGCCAGCATCATCGGACAGGCCGAGGAGCGATTATGGACCTACAATGAGCAGTTCTTC.

The gene calls are TRBV12-3 or TRBV12-4 and TRBJ1-1; perhaps TRBD1 as D (5 bases). The CDR3 length is 13 residues. V was pared by 6 bases and J by 2 bases, with 10 bases between. The CDR3 reads CASRFQGNTEAFF. CDR3 DNA sequence: TGTGCCAGCAGGTTTCAGGGAAACACTGAAGCTTTCTTT.

This clonotype has just a few counts. The V call is TRBV30, the J call TRBJ1-2; D is perhaps TRBD1 (6 bases). V lost 2 bases, J lost 6 bases, and 16 bases lay in between. In germline, CDR1 is GTSNPN, CDR2 SVGIG (reference sequence). The CDR3 length is 14 residues. The CDR3 sequence: CAWSSYREEDGYTF. DNA for the CDR3: TGTGCCTGGAGTTCATACAGGGAAGAGGATGGCTACACCTTC.

The chain uses TRBV18 and TRBJ2-1, with TRBD2 matching over 7 bases. Germline loops: CDR1 KGHSH, CDR2 LQKENI. This CDR3 comprises 14 residues. The trim removed 4 bases at V and 4 bases at J, leaving 4 bases unmatched. Here the CDR3 DNA reads TGTGCCAGCTCACAGAGCGGGGTTTACAATGAGCAGTTCTTC. It specifies CASSQSGVYNEQFF.

V usage is TRBV20-1 and J usage is TRBJ1-5; D is unclear. Germline lookup yields CDR1 DFQATT and CDR2 SNEGSKA (reference sequence). The CDR3 extends over 16 amino acids. Trimming removed 7 bases from V and 0 bases from J, with 19 bases in between. This CDR3 is CSVGELALYSNQPQHF. Written as DNA, the CDR3 is TGCAGTGTTGGGGAACTGGCGCTTTATAGCAATCAGCCCCAGCATTTT.

The chain carries TRBV7-6 and TRBJ2-1, with TRBD2 matching over 10 bases. The germline CDR1 and CDR2 sequences are SGHVS and FNYEAQ. The CDR3 runs 19 residues. V lost 0 bases to trimming and J lost 10 bases; unmatched junction nucleotides: 18. DNA for the CDR3: TGTGCCAGCAGCTTAGCGCTTCGGCTAGCGGGAGCCCCACGGAGGGAGCAGTTCTTC. Its translation is CASSLALRLAGAPRREQFF.

This clonotype was seen a few times. Here the CDR3 DNA reads TGTGCCAGCAGTTTCTCCACTATGCCCCGTTTGTACAATGAGCAGTTCTTC. Encoded protein: CASSFSTMPRLYNEQFF. V is TRBV28 and J is TRBJ2-1; D is uncertain. The germline V and J ends were trimmed by 3 bases and 4 bases, with 19 bases remaining between them. Per the germline V gene, CDR1 is MDHEN and CDR2 is SYDVKM. The CDR3 contains 17 residues.

This clonotype was detected only a few times. The chain is built from TRBV5-4 and TRBJ1-1, with D unresolved. The length of the CDR3 is 14 residues. V was cut by 3 bases and J by 5 bases, with 14 bases left in between. Germline CDR1 reads SGHNT; CDR2 reads YYREEE (reference sequence). For the CDR3, the DNA is TGTGCCAGCAGCTCCGCGATGGCGGGGACTGAAGCTTTCTTT. As protein: CASSSAMAGTEAFF.

J is TRBJ2-7 and V is TRBV20-1; 8 nucleotides align to TRBD2. The CDR3 spans 13 residues. The V gene end was trimmed by 3 bases and the J gene end by 0 bases; junction bases not matched to a gene: 1. The germline V gene encodes CDR1 DFQATT and CDR2 SNEGSKA (reference sequence). CDR3 sequence (DNA): TGCAGTGCTAGCAGCGGGAGCTCCTACGAGCAGTACTTC. Amino acid sequence: CSASSGSSYEQYF.

The V gene is TRBV5-1, the J gene TRBJ1-1; D call uncertain. CDR1 is SGHRS, CDR2 YFSETQ, per germline. V was trimmed by 0 bases and J by 1 base, leaving 7 bases between them. This CDR3 region has 14 residues. The CDR3 loop is CASSLEKENTEAFF. As DNA, the CDR3 is TGCGCCAGCAGCTTGGAAAAAGAGAACACTGAAGCTTTCTTT.

This clonotype was recorded at least ten times. The chain joins TRBV7-2 to TRBJ2-5, with D unclear. Germline lookup yields CDR1 SGHTA and CDR2 FQGNSA. Trimming shortened V by 3 bases and J by 2 bases, and 7 bases separated the two germline ends. The CDR3 runs 13 residues. CDR3 sequence: CASSFKVQETQYF. CDR3 coding DNA: TGTGCCAGCAGCTTTAAAGTTCAAGAGACCCAGTACTTC.

The chain combines TRBV7-2 with TRBJ2-7; unclear D gene. Trimming shortened V by 3 bases and J by 4 bases, and 25 bases separated the two germline ends. This CDR3 contains 18 residues. Germline V CDR1 and CDR2: SGHTA, FQGNSA. CDR3 loop: CASSFRSATPREVYEQYF. The CDR3 nucleotides are TGTGCCAGCAGCTTCAGGTCCGCGACACCTCGAGAAGTATACGAGCAGTACTTC.

This clonotype was seen at least ten times. The CDR3 loop reads CASSTRTSRGETQYF. The CDR3 nucleotides are TGTGCCAGCAGCACACGGACTAGTCGGGGAGAGACCCAGTACTTC. The V gene is TRBV6-2 or TRBV6-3, the J gene TRBJ2-5, with 7 bases identical to TRBD2. Germline V gene sequence: CDR1 MNHEY, CDR2 SVGEGT. V gave up 6 bases and J gave up 4 bases; unmatched junction bases: 11. This CDR3 is 15 amino acids long.

A single count supports this clonotype. The rearrangement uses TRBV24-1 and TRBJ1-2; TRBD1 agrees at 8 bases. V lost 3 bases, J lost 6 bases, and 23 bases stayed unmatched. The length of the CDR3 is 20 residues. CDR1 KGHDR and CDR2 SFDVKD come from the germline V gene. The CDR3 DNA sequence: TGTGCCACCAGTGATCCCCGGACAGGGTCTACCTCCACACCTTTTGATGGCTACACCTTC. This codes for CATSDPRTGSTSTPFDGYTF.

This clonotype turned up a few times. CDR3 loop: CSVEDRPDEQYF. The CDR3, as DNA: TGCAGCGTTGAAGATCGACCTGACGAGCAGTACTTC. The J gene is TRBJ2-7, the V gene TRBV29-1; D remains unclear. This CDR3 has 12 amino acids. Germline CDR1 reads SQVTM; CDR2 reads ANQGSEA. The V gene lost 0 bases and the J gene lost 5 bases, with 8 bases spanning the gap.

The chain is built from TRBV5-6 and TRBJ2-7; TRBD1 matches 9 bases. CDR1 and CDR2 from the germline V gene are SGHDT and YYEEEE. The CDR3 spans 15 residues. The trim removed 4 bases at V and 5 bases at J, leaving 10 bases unmatched. The CDR3 is CASSPTGGTPNEQYF. Here the CDR3 DNA reads TGTGCCAGCAGCCCGACAGGGGGGACTCCCAACGAGCAGTACTTC.